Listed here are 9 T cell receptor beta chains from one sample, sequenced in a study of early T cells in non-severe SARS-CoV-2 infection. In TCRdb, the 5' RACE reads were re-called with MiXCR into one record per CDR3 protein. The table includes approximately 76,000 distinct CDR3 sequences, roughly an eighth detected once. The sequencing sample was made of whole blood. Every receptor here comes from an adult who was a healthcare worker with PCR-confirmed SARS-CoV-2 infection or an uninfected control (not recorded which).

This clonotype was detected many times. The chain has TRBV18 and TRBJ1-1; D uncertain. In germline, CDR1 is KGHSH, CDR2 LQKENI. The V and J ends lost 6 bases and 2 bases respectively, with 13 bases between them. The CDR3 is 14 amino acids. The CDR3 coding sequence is TGTGCCAGCTCTCCGAGCCCCATTAACACTGAAGCTTTCTTT. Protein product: CASSPSPINTEAFF. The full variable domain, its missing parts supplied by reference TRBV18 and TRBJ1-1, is NAGVMQNPRHLVRRRGQEARLRCSPMKGHSHVYWYRQLPEEGLKFMVYLQKENIIDESGMPKERFSAEFPKEGPSILRIQQVVRGDSAAYFCASSPSPINTEAFFGQGTRLTVV.

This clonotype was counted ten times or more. The CDR3 region has the DNA TGTGCCAGCAGTCCCAATCCGACAGGGGAGACGATAAAACTGTTTTTT. This sequence encodes CASSPNPTGETIKLFF. The rearrangement uses TRBV27 and TRBJ1-4; 8 bases are a match to TRBD1. Germline V CDR1 and CDR2: MNHEY, SMNVEV (reference sequence). The V and J ends lost 5 bases and 10 bases, in that order; junction bases with no gene match: 15. This CDR3 has 16 residues.

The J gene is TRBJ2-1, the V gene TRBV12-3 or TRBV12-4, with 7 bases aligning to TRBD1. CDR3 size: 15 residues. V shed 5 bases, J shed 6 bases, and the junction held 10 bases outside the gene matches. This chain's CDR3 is CASSRDRVVVNEQFF. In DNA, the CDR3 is TGTGCCAGCAGTCGTGACAGGGTGGTGGTCAATGAGCAGTTCTTC.

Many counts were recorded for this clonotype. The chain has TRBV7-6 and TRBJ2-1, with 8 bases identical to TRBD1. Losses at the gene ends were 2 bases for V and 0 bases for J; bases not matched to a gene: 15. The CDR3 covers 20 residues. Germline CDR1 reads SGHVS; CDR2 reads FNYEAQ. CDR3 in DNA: TGTGCCAGCAGCTTATTAAGACAGGGGCCTCCCCTTAGCTCCTACAATGAGCAGTTCTTC. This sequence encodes CASSLLRQGPPLSSYNEQFF.

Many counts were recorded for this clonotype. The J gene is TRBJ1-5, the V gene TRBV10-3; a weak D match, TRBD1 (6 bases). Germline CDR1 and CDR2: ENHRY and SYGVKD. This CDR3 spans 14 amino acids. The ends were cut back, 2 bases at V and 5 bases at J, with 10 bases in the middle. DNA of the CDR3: TGTGCCATCAGTGAGGGGGGCTTGGATCAGCCCCAGCATTTT. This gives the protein CAISEGGLDQPQHF.

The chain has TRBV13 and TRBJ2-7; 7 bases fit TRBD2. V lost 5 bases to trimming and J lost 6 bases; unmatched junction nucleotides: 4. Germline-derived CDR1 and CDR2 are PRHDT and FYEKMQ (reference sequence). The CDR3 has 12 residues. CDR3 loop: CASSPTSAEQYF. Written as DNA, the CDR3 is TGTGCCAGCAGCCCTACTAGCGCCGAGCAGTACTTC.

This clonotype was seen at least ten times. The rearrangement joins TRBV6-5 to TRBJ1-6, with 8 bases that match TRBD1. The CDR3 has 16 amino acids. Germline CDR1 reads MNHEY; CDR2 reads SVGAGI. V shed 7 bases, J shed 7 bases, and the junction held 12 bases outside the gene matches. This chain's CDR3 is CASTYGRGPENSPLHF. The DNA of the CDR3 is TGTGCCAGCACCTATGGCAGGGGGCCAGAGAATTCACCCCTCCACTTT.

CDR3 sequence: CASSLFPVIGNQPQHF. CDR3 bases: TGTGCCAGCAGTTTATTCCCAGTTATCGGCAATCAGCCCCAGCATTTT. The chain recombines TRBV27 with TRBJ1-5; D not certain. In germline, CDR1 is MNHEY, CDR2 SMNVEV (reference sequence). The CDR3 totals 16 residues. V was trimmed by 1 base and J by 2 bases, leaving 12 bases between them.

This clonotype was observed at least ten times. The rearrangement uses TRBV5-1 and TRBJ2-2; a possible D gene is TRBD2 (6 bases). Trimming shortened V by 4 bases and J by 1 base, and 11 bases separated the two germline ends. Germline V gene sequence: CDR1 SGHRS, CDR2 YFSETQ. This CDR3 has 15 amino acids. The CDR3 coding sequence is TGCGCCAGCAGCCAGGGAGGACAGAACACCGGGGAGCTGTTTTTT. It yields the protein CASSQGGQNTGELFF. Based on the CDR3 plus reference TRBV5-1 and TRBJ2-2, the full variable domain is KAGVTQTPRYLIKTRGQQVTLSCSPISGHRSVSWYQQTPGQGLQFLFEYFSETQRNKGNFPGRFSGRQFSNSRSEMNVSTLELGDSALYLCASSQGGQNTGELFFGEGSRLTVL.